Following are 24 T cell receptor beta chains from one sample sequenced in a study of OX40 agonist ivuxolimab in advanced cancers. Produced via immunoSEQ multiplex PCR; TCRdb's table is partial and in-frame only. In the table there are roughly 80,000 clones, less than 95% of which are singletons. This specimen consisted of CD4+ or CD8+ T cells sorted from blood, obtained in a trial of the OX40 agonist ivuxolimab. Receptor source: an adult with an advanced solid tumor such as melanoma, head and neck, liver or kidney cancer.

This chain uses TRBV5-1 with TRBJ2-1; D possibly corresponds to TRBD2 (5 bases). The length of the CDR3 is 18 residues. Germline V gene data show CDR1 as SGHRS and CDR2 as YFSETQ. Trimming cost V 1 base and J 3 bases, with 20 bases left between them. CDR3 bases: TGCGCCAGCAGCTTGCAGCCTCCGGGATACAGCGACTACAATGAGCAGTTCTTC. Its translation: CASSLQPPGYSDYNEQFF.

The rearrangement joins TRBV19 to TRBJ2-1, with D perhaps TRBD1 (6 bases). Trimming shortened V by 6 bases and J by 6 bases, and 12 bases separated the two germline ends. Germline-derived CDR1 and CDR2 are LNHDA and SQIVND (reference sequence). CDR3 size: 13 residues. The CDR3: CASRETGPNEQFF. The CDR3 bases are TGTGCCAGTAGAGAAACAGGGCCCAATGAGCAGTTCTTC.

The V and J genes are TRBV6-1 and TRBJ2-1; the match to TRBD1 covers 7 bases. The CDR3 length is 15 residues. Trimming took 5 bases from V and 0 from J; bases not matched to a gene: 4. Germline V gene lookup returns CDR1 MNHNS and CDR2 SASEGT. The CDR3 reads CASSQQGTSYNEQFF. CDR3 bases: TGTGCCAGCAGTCAACAGGGGACCTCCTACAATGAGCAGTTCTTC.

The chain links TRBV10-3 to TRBJ2-3; TRBD2 agrees at 8 bases. CDR1 ENHRY and CDR2 SYGVKD come from the germline V gene. CDR3 size: 14 residues. The V and J ends lost 11 bases and 0 bases, in that order; junction bases with no gene match: 7. In nucleotides, the CDR3 is TGTGCCGTATCTAGCGGGTCTAGCACAGATACGCAGTATTTT. Translating it yields CAVSSGSSTDTQYF.

V and J are TRBV28 and TRBJ2-7; 12 nucleotides agree with TRBD2. In germline, CDR1 is MDHEN, CDR2 SYDVKM. The CDR3 contains 17 residues. J gave up 7 bases and V 0 bases, and 10 bases lay outside the gene matches. The CDR3 region has the DNA TGTGCCAGCAGTTTATGGGTCCTAGCGGGAGGGCCGGGGGAGCAGTACTTC. Residues: CASSLWVLAGGPGEQYF.

The chain carries TRBV5-6 and TRBJ1-3, with D possibly being TRBD1 (5 bases). CDR1 and CDR2 from the germline V gene are SGHDT and YYEEEE. V shed 1 base and J shed 0 bases, with 11 bases lying between them. CDR3 length equals 16 residues. CDR3 loop: CASSLIGATSGNTIYF. The CDR3, as DNA: TGTGCCAGCAGCTTGATTGGGGCCACCTCTGGAAACACCATATATTTT.

The chain carries TRBV18 and TRBJ1-2; D unclear. CDR3 length: 14 amino acids. V was shortened by 3 bases and J by 0 bases, with 8 bases between the two germline ends. Germline CDR1 KGHSH, CDR2 LQKENI. The CDR3 nucleotides are TGTGCCAGCTCACCTCTCGGTGCTAACTATGGCTACACCTTC. It translates to CASSPLGANYGYTF.

V is TRBV6-5 and J is TRBJ1-4, with a tentative D call TRBD1 (5 bases). With 2 bases removed from V and 3 bases from J, the gap between germline ends came to 7 bases. The CDR3 extends over 14 amino acids. Germline lookup yields CDR1 MNHEY and CDR2 SVGAGI. CDR3 protein: CASSYRDANEKLFF. CDR3 nucleotide sequence: TGTGCCAGCAGTTACCGGGACGCTAATGAAAAACTGTTTTTT.

The sample holds a few counts of this clone. The chain uses TRBV7-9 and TRBJ1-3; 11 bases match TRBD1. Trimming at V came to 5 bases and at J to 7 bases, leaving 7 bases not matched to a gene. The CDR3 is 15 residues long. Germline loops: CDR1 SEHNR, CDR2 FQNEAQ (reference sequence). CDR3 in amino acids: CASSPYGTGGNTIYF. The CDR3 region has the DNA TGTGCCAGCAGCCCCTACGGGACAGGGGGGAACACCATATATTTT.

Comments on this clone: The same CDR3 also results from other DNA sequences found in this sample. The rearrangement links TRBV7-2 to TRBJ2-5; the match to TRBD1 covers 7 bases. Germline V gives CDR1 SGHTA, CDR2 FQGNSA. This CDR3 has 14 amino acids. The trim removed 4 bases at V and 10 bases at J, leaving 12 bases unmatched. In nucleotides, the CDR3 is TGTGCCAGCAGCTCCACGACAGGGAATGGAGACCAGTACTTC. It codes for CASSSTTGNGDQYF.

The chain is built from TRBV19 and TRBJ2-1; TRBD1 aligns across 12 bases. The CDR3 has 15 amino acids. The ends lost 5 bases at V and 7 bases at J; junction bases unmatched: 6. Germline V gene sequence: CDR1 LNHDA, CDR2 SQIVND (reference sequence). Written as DNA, the CDR3 is TGTGCCAGTAGTTCTGGGACAGGGGGCATAAATGAGCAGTTCTTC. This translates into CASSSGTGGINEQFF.

The rearrangement links TRBV29-1 to TRBJ2-7; a weak D match, TRBD2 (6 bases). Germline V CDR1 and CDR2: SQVTM, ANQGSEA. The length of the CDR3 is 13 residues. V was clipped by 4 bases and J by 4 bases, with 14 bases between them. The CDR3 reads CSVGGTGGYEQYF. The CDR3 DNA reads as TGCAGCGTTGGGGGGACTGGGGGTTACGAGCAGTACTTC.

The chain is built from TRBV19 and TRBJ2-7; 7 nucleotides line up with TRBD1. The CDR3 spans 14 residues. Germline V gives CDR1 LNHDA, CDR2 SQIVND (reference sequence). V trimming: 7 bases; J trimming: 4 bases; junction bases outside the gene matches: 10. The CDR3 loop is CASTNRQGMYEQYF. Written as DNA, the CDR3 is TGTGCCAGTACCAACCGACAGGGAATGTACGAGCAGTACTTC.

This chain joins TRBV10-3 and TRBJ2-7; no definite D call. Trimming removed 4 bases from V and 0 bases from J, with 10 bases in between. CDR1 is ENHRY, CDR2 SYGVKD, per germline. This CDR3 has 14 amino acids. The CDR3 DNA follows: TGTGCCATCAGTGTCGGGTGGAGCTCCTACGAGCAGTACTTC. Amino acids: CAISVGWSSYEQYF.

V gene TRBV30 combines with J gene TRBJ2-2; unclear D gene. Trimming pared 3 bases from V and 0 bases from J, leaving 5 bases between. Germline CDR1 and CDR2: GTSNPN and SVGIG (reference sequence). This CDR3 region has 13 residues. The CDR3 loop is CAWRTPNTGELFF. CDR3 sequence (DNA): TGTGCCTGGAGGACACCGAACACCGGGGAGCTGTTTTTT. The variable domain in full, completed from reference TRBV30 and TRBJ2-2, reads SQTIHQWPATLVQPVGSPLSLECTVEGTSNPNLYWYRQAAGRGLQLLFYSVGIGQISSEVPQNLSASRPQDRQFILSSKKLLLSDSGFYLCAWRTPNTGELFFGEGSRLTVL.

The chain carries TRBV29-1 and TRBJ2-1, with unresolved D. The germline V and J ends were trimmed by 1 base and 6 bases, with 7 bases remaining between them. Germline lookup yields CDR1 SQVTM and CDR2 ANQGSEA. The CDR3 is 12 residues long. For the CDR3, the DNA is TGCAGCGTTGAAGGGCGGCTCAATGAGCAGTTCTTC. It encodes CSVEGRLNEQFF.

This clone was counted between two and nine times. This chain joins TRBV5-6 and TRBJ1-1, with D unresolved. V lost 2 bases, J lost 2 bases, and 10 bases lay in between. This CDR3 comprises 14 residues. Germline CDR1 and CDR2: SGHDT and YYEEEE. The CDR3 reads CASSLGSINTEAFF. The CDR3 coding sequence is TGTGCCAGCAGCTTAGGGTCAATAAACACTGAAGCTTTCTTT.

The rearrangement links TRBV30 to TRBJ1-1; the D is unclear. Germline CDR1 and CDR2: GTSNPN and SVGIG (reference sequence). Trimming cost V 4 bases and J 3 bases, with 12 bases left between them. The CDR3 has 13 amino acids. CDR3 sequence: CAWTRERYTEAFF. For the CDR3, the DNA is TGTGCCTGGACGAGGGAAAGGTACACTGAAGCTTTCTTT.

V is TRBV28 and J is TRBJ1-2; tentatively, D is TRBD1 (5 bases). Trimming took 4 bases from V and 0 from J, leaving 9 bases between them. Germline V lookup: CDR1 MDHEN, CDR2 SYDVKM. The CDR3 length is 14 residues. The CDR3 DNA sequence: TGTGCCAGCAGTTGGGGCAGCTCTAACTATGGCTACACCTTC. It translates to CASSWGSSNYGYTF.

The chain combines TRBV7-2 with TRBJ2-3; 10 nucleotides line up with TRBD2. The CDR3 totals 19 residues. Trimming removed 4 bases from V and 5 bases from J; junction bases left unmatched: 18. Germline CDR1 SGHTA, CDR2 FQGNSA. In DNA form, the CDR3 reads TGTGCCAGCAGCTCACATGGGGGACTAGCGAGCCCCCCGGTAGATACGCAGTATTTT. Protein: CASSSHGGLASPPVDTQYF.

The V and J genes are TRBV11-3 and TRBJ2-5; D gene ambiguous. Per the germline V gene, CDR1 is SGHNT and CDR2 is YENEEA. CDR3 length: 13 amino acids. V shed 5 bases and J shed 2 bases, with 9 bases lying between them. CDR3: CASSPLRQETQYF. The DNA for the CDR3 is TGTGCCAGCAGCCCCCTCCGGCAAGAGACCCAGTACTTC.

CDR3 DNA: TGTGCCAGCAGTCCAGGGATCTCTGGGGCCAACGTCCTGACTTTC. Translated, it gives CASSPGISGANVLTF. The chain employs TRBV28 and TRBJ2-6; tentative D call: TRBD1 (5 bases). Trimming took 5 bases from V and 0 from J, leaving 8 bases between them. Germline V lookup: CDR1 MDHEN, CDR2 SYDVKM. CDR3 size: 15 residues.

V gene TRBV6-1 combines with J gene TRBJ2-3; tentatively, D is TRBD1 or TRBD2 (5 bases each). In germline, CDR1 is MNHNS, CDR2 SASEGT. The length of the CDR3 is 13 residues. V was clipped by 5 bases and J by 4 bases, with 10 bases between them. DNA of the CDR3: TGTGCCAGCAGTCCTCTGGGGGCAGATACGCAGTATTTT. It codes for CASSPLGADTQYF.

This chain connects TRBV4-1 to TRBJ2-7, with 9 bases fitting TRBD1. Trimming cost V 2 bases and J 3 bases; bases outside gene matches: 8. The CDR3 consists of 16 residues. Germline V CDR1 and CDR2: MGHRA, YSYEKL. The CDR3 loop is CASSQFRDRADYEQYF. The CDR3 bases are TGCGCCAGCAGCCAATTCCGGGACAGGGCAGACTACGAGCAGTACTTC.